The 21 T cell receptor beta chains in this list originate from one sample, sequenced in a study of graft-versus-host responses after intestinal transplantation. Data came from immunoSEQ multiplex PCR; TCRdb stores just in-frame clones and leaves some out. The table records fewer than 30,000 clones, approximately 96% of them present only once. Sequenced here: PBMCs, sampled approximately 30 days after intestinal transplant. The source is a human patient who received an intestinal transplant, so some T cells may come from the graft donor.

V usage is TRBV29-1 and J usage is TRBJ1-1, with TRBD1 matching over 8 bases. Per the germline V gene, CDR1 is SQVTM and CDR2 is ANQGSEA. This CDR3 comprises 14 residues. V lost 3 bases, J lost 0 bases, and 3 bases stayed unmatched. CDR3 nucleotide sequence: TGCAGCGTTGACGACAGGGGAATGAACACTGAAGCTTTCTTT. The encoded protein is CSVDDRGMNTEAFF.

The chain couples TRBV7-9 to TRBJ2-7; D gene ambiguous. Per germline, CDR1 SEHNR and CDR2 FQNEAQ (reference sequence). With 8 bases removed from V and 6 bases from J, the gap between germline ends came to 23 bases. The CDR3 runs 15 residues. CDR3 nucleotides: TGTGCCAGCTCGCCAAGGGCCACCGCCCCCTCCGAGCAGTACTTC. Its translation: CASSPRATAPSEQYF. The whole variable domain, remainder taken from reference TRBV7-9 and TRBJ2-7, is DTGVSQNPRHKITKRGQNVTFRCDPISEHNRLYWYRQTLGQGPEFLTYFQNEAQLEKSRLLSDRFSAERPKGSFSTLEIQRTEQGDSAMYLCASSPRATAPSEQYFGPGTRLTVT.

V is TRBV5-1 and J is TRBJ1-6; 9 bases match TRBD1. Germline V gene sequence: CDR1 SGHRS, CDR2 YFSETQ. This CDR3 has 16 amino acids. With 2 bases clipped from V and 5 bases from J, the junction kept 5 bases outside the gene matches. In DNA, the CDR3 is TGCGCCAGCAGCTTCACAGGGGGCGCCGATAATTCACCCCTCCACTTT. It specifies CASSFTGGADNSPLHF.

In this sample, this clone turned up once. This chain connects TRBV29-1 to TRBJ2-7; D is ambiguous. Germline CDR1 SQVTM, CDR2 ANQGSEA. Trimming stripped 7 bases from V and 2 bases from J, with 15 bases between. This CDR3 region has 13 residues. CDR3 loop: CSAVTTRTYEQYF. DNA of the CDR3: TGCAGCGCTGTAACCACACGGACCTACGAGCAGTACTTC.

V is TRBV9 and J is TRBJ2-3, with 13 nucleotides matching TRBD2. The CDR3 length is 16 residues. Per the germline V gene, CDR1 is SGDLS and CDR2 is YYNGEE. After removal of 4 bases from V and 4 bases from J, the junction contained 6 bases not matched to a gene. The CDR3 sequence is CASSFGLAGVPDTQYF. In DNA, the CDR3 is TGTGCCAGCAGCTTCGGACTAGCGGGAGTACCAGATACGCAGTATTTT.

DNA for the CDR3: TGTGCCAGCAGCTTGGCCGGGACTAGCACCGGGGAGCTGTTTTTT. The encoded protein is CASSLAGTSTGELFF. The chain is built from TRBV5-4 and TRBJ2-2; 8 bases fit TRBD2. Germline values: CDR1 SGHNT, CDR2 YYREEE (reference sequence). The V gene end was trimmed by 0 bases and the J gene end by 4 bases; junction bases not matched to a gene: 2. The length of the CDR3 is 15 residues.

The chain employs TRBV28 and TRBJ2-4; D perhaps matches TRBD1 (6 bases). The CDR3 runs 15 residues. Germline V gives CDR1 MDHEN, CDR2 SYDVKM. Deletions cut 5 bases from V and 0 bases from J, with 11 bases between. The CDR3 loop is CASSQTGLAKNIQYF. The CDR3 DNA is TGTGCCAGCAGTCAGACAGGTTTAGCCAAAAACATTCAGTACTTC.

The chain carries TRBV28 and TRBJ1-2, with 7 bases that match TRBD1. The CDR3 runs 13 residues. In germline, CDR1 is MDHEN, CDR2 SYDVKM. J was trimmed by 5 bases and V by 4 bases; bases with no gene match: 4. CDR3 loop: CASSSGTVYGYTF. Written as DNA, the CDR3 is TGTGCCAGCAGTTCCGGGACAGTATATGGCTACACCTTC.

The rearrangement links TRBV27 to TRBJ2-1; TRBD2 matches 7 bases. Germline assignment: CDR1 MNHEY and CDR2 SMNVEV (reference sequence). This CDR3 spans 15 amino acids. V lost 3 bases and J lost 8; bases outside the gene matches: 10. CDR3 in amino acids: CASSFRGRSFDEQFF. CDR3 DNA sequence: TGTGCCAGCAGTTTCCGCGGGAGATCTTTCGATGAGCAGTTCTTC.

The V and J genes are TRBV14 and TRBJ2-7; weak D call: TRBD2 (6 bases). Germline lookup yields CDR1 SGHDN and CDR2 FVKESK. CDR3 length equals 15 residues. The ends were cut back, 2 bases at V and 2 bases at J, with 13 bases in the middle. The CDR3 here is CASSQTGTLPYEQYF. The CDR3 nucleotides read TGTGCCAGCAGCCAAACCGGGACTTTACCCTACGAGCAGTACTTC.

The rearrangement joins TRBV30 to TRBJ2-1, with TRBD2 matching 10 bases. Trimming cost V 2 bases and J 12 bases; bases outside gene matches: 13. This CDR3 has 15 amino acids. CDR1 and CDR2 from the germline V gene are GTSNPN and SVGIG (reference sequence). CDR3 region: CAWSFGTSGADGQFF. DNA of the CDR3: TGTGCCTGGAGTTTCGGAACTAGCGGGGCCGACGGGCAGTTCTTC.

V and J are TRBV2 and TRBJ2-5; 9 bases are shared with TRBD2. Germline CDR1 is SNHLY and CDR2 is FYNNEI. The CDR3 has 15 amino acids. V was pared by 1 base and J by 5 bases, with 5 bases of the junction left unmatched. The CDR3 DNA sequence: TGTGCCAGCAGTGAAGGGCTAGCGGGGAGTGAGACCCAGTACTTC. This codes for CASSEGLAGSETQYF.

The J gene is TRBJ2-1, the V gene TRBV5-1; 7 bases align to TRBD2. CDR3 length: 15 residues. CDR1 SGHRS and CDR2 YFSETQ come from the germline V gene. J was trimmed by 5 bases and V by 3 bases; bases with no gene match: 8. DNA of the CDR3: TGCGCCAGCAGCTCGGGACCAGCGGGAAACAATGAGCAGTTCTTC. Protein sequence: CASSSGPAGNNEQFF. The full variable domain, completed using reference TRBV5-1 and TRBJ2-1, is KAGVTQTPRYLIKTRGQQVTLSCSPISGHRSVSWYQQTPGQGLQFLFEYFSETQRNKGNFPGRFSGRQFSNSRSEMNVSTLELGDSALYLCASSSGPAGNNEQFFGPGTRLTVL.

The chain links TRBV4-2 to TRBJ2-1; 12 bases map to TRBD2. This CDR3 comprises 22 residues. CDR1 is LGHNA, CDR2 YNFKEQ, per germline. The V segment lost 3 bases and the J segment 5 bases; nucleotides outside the gene matches: 23. CDR3 region: CASSHPGPTSGRPLTINNEQFF. For the CDR3, the DNA is TGTGCCAGCAGCCATCCGGGGCCCACTAGCGGGAGGCCTCTTACAATAAACAATGAGCAGTTCTTC.

The rearrangement joins TRBV28 to TRBJ2-5; the D call may be TRBD1 or TRBD2 (6 bases each). The DNA end is a closer match to TRBJ2-7, so the J assignment may be wrong. The CDR3 covers 18 residues. Germline V gene lookup returns CDR1 MDHEN and CDR2 SYDVKM. CDR3 loop: CASSQGFSRGVRSYEQYF. In nucleotides, the CDR3 is TGTGCCAGCAGTCAGGGGTTCAGTAGGGGGGTCCGATCCTACGAGCAGTACTTC.

The chain joins TRBV7-9 to TRBJ2-4; D is possibly TRBD1 (6 bases). CDR1 SEHNR and CDR2 FQNEAQ come from the germline V gene (reference sequence). The CDR3 consists of 17 residues. V was trimmed by 1 base and J by 0 bases, leaving 13 bases between them. This CDR3 is CASSLVLGRGAKNIQYF. The CDR3 bases are TGTGCCAGCAGCTTAGTCCTCGGCAGGGGAGCCAAAAACATTCAGTACTTC.

The V call is TRBV5-1, the J call TRBJ1-2, with D uncertain. V was clipped by 0 bases and J by 4 bases, with 16 bases between them. This CDR3 is built from 16 residues. Germline loops: CDR1 SGHRS, CDR2 YFSETQ. CDR3 in amino acids: CASSLAILAVSYGYTF. The CDR3 DNA reads as TGCGCCAGCAGCTTGGCCATTCTCGCGGTGAGCTATGGCTACACCTTC.

The chain has TRBV30 and TRBJ1-2; D is uncertain. The CDR3 consists of 12 residues. Germline V gives CDR1 GTSNPN, CDR2 SVGIG (reference sequence). V lost 4 bases and J lost 2, with 8 bases in between. The CDR3 sequence is CAWNQRNYGYTF. CDR3 nucleotides: TGTGCCTGGAACCAACGGAACTATGGCTACACCTTC.

The J gene is TRBJ2-5, the V gene TRBV5-5, with D tentatively TRBD2 (6 bases). V lost 0 bases and J 0 bases, leaving 12 bases between the germline ends. Looked up from germline, CDR1 is SGHKS and CDR2 is YYEKEE (reference sequence). CDR3 size: 16 residues. DNA of the CDR3: TGTGCCAGCAGCTTGGGGGACGGGGGTCACCAAGAGACCCAGTACTTC. Amino acids: CASSLGDGGHQETQYF.

V is TRBV19 and J is TRBJ1-2; no definite D call. This CDR3 contains 16 residues. Germline CDR1 is LNHDA and CDR2 is SQIVND (reference sequence). The germline V and J ends were trimmed by 6 bases and 1 base, with 18 bases remaining between them. CDR3 coding DNA: TGTGCCAGTAGAATGAAAATGACGACCCTTAACTATGGCTACACCTTC. It yields the protein CASRMKMTTLNYGYTF.

The rearrangement uses TRBV6-1 and TRBJ2-5; D is perhaps TRBD2 (6 bases). The CDR3 has 15 amino acids. Germline-derived CDR1 and CDR2 are MNHNS and SASEGT. V shed 7 bases and J shed 9 bases, with 24 bases lying between them. The CDR3 loop is CASTTGGLSIGSQYF. The CDR3 coding sequence is TGTGCCAGCACAACGGGTGGACTATCGATCGGGTCCCAGTACTTC.